This record covers a single T cell receptor beta chain. This entry is derived from a study of blood T cell repertoires in COVID-19. Study-wide background: The origin of the acute and convalescent COVID-19 samples was the United States, Italy and Spain. Nucleic acid was either cDNA or gDNA, and it came from T cells, B-cell-depleted T cells, or PBMCs.

The CDR3 sequence is 15 residues long. V was cut by 3 bases and J by 5 bases, with 19 bases left in between. Looked up from germline, CDR1 is DFQATT and CDR2 is SNEGSKA (reference sequence). As processed by the authors: Nucleated cell number was recorded as an estimate derived from reference gene primer amplification. The repertoire was sequenced with immunoSEQ multiplex PCR; TCRdb's copy has only in-frame clones and lacks some. D and trimming come from the DNA, and the V and J calls and clone size come from that table. The sample consists of some 330,000 clones, over 75% of them appearing once. The sequencing sample was made of peripheral blood. This receptor was identified in a woman between 45 and 65 years old with active or convalescent COVID-19. V is TRBV20-1 and J is TRBJ1-2, with unresolved D. The CDR3: CSASLSPGGGYGYTF. Written as DNA, the CDR3 is TGCAGTGCTAGTCTTTCCCCTGGAGGCGGATATGGCTACACCTTC.